Listed here are 21 T cell receptor beta chains from one sample, sequenced in a study of shared clonotypes between healthy human individuals. CD45RO negativity and positive selection for CCR7 defined naive CD8 cells, a population that excluded terminally differentiated effector memory CD45RA+ cells. Only in-frame clones appear in the TCRdb table, and some are missing; sequencing was by immunoSEQ multiplex PCR. The sample lists about 800,000 clones, about 96% seen once, with about 0.25% in the top ten. Sequenced: naive CD8+ T cells sorted from blood. The receptors derive from a man aged 25 to 40 in good health.

The sample holds one count of this clone. The chain links TRBV19 to TRBJ2-7, with 8 positions matching TRBD2. The CDR3 runs 13 residues. Germline V gene sequence: CDR1 LNHDA, CDR2 SQIVND (reference sequence). The V gene end was trimmed by 8 bases and the J gene end by 2 bases; junction bases not matched to a gene: 5. DNA of the CDR3: TGTGCCAGTGCGGTAGCGGGAACCTACGAGCAGTACTTC. Translation gives CASAVAGTYEQYF.

This chain connects TRBV29-1 to TRBJ2-4; no firm D call. V dropped 5 bases and J dropped 1 base, with 6 bases sitting between them. The germline V gene has CDR1 SQVTM and CDR2 ANQGSEA. The length of the CDR3 is 12 residues. The chain's CDR3 is CSVRGAKNIQYF. The CDR3 DNA sequence: TGCAGCGTTCGTGGGGCCAAAAACATTCAGTACTTC.

Here the CDR3 DNA reads TGTGCCAGCACCCCCACAGGGTTTTATAGCAATCAGCCCCAGCATTTT. It yields the protein CASTPTGFYSNQPQHF. V usage is TRBV6-6 and J usage is TRBJ1-5, with a tentative D call TRBD1 (6 bases). The V and J ends lost 7 bases and 0 bases respectively, with 16 bases between them. The CDR3 runs to 16 residues. Germline CDR1 reads MNHNY; CDR2 reads SVGAGI (reference sequence).

The V call is TRBV5-1, the J call TRBJ1-5; tentative D call: TRBD1 (6 bases). V lost 5 bases and J lost 4, with 16 bases in between. The CDR3 is made up of 15 amino acids. Per the germline V gene, CDR1 is SGHRS and CDR2 is YFSETQ. CDR3 coding DNA: TGCGCCAGCAGTCTGGGGTCGGGGGCTAATCAGCCCCAGCATTTT. The encoded protein is CASSLGSGANQPQHF. The entire variable domain, with the rest obtained from reference TRBV5-1 and TRBJ1-5, is as follows: KAGVTQTPRYLIKTRGQQVTLSCSPISGHRSVSWYQQTPGQGLQFLFEYFSETQRNKGNFPGRFSGRQFSNSRSEMNVSTLELGDSALYLCASSLGSGANQPQHFGDGTRLSIL.

The genes are TRBV27 and TRBJ2-7; the D is unclear. Trimming left V 6 bases short and J 7 bases short, with 13 bases between. The germline V gene encodes CDR1 MNHEY and CDR2 SMNVEV (reference sequence). This CDR3 region has 12 residues. CDR3: CASRRPGGEQYF. CDR3 DNA sequence: TGTGCCAGCAGACGACCCGGTGGGGAGCAGTACTTC.

V and J are TRBV27 and TRBJ2-7, with 10 nucleotides matching TRBD1. V trimming: 2 bases; J trimming: 5 bases; junction bases outside the gene matches: 3. The germline V gene has CDR1 MNHEY and CDR2 SMNVEV (reference sequence). This CDR3 spans 14 amino acids. The CDR3 loop is CASSLRQGADEQYF. In DNA form, the CDR3 reads TGTGCCAGCAGTTTAAGACAGGGGGCCGACGAGCAGTACTTC.

The gene calls are TRBV4-1 and TRBJ2-7, with TRBD1 matching over 9 bases. J was trimmed by 2 bases and V by 1 base; bases with no gene match: 6. Germline V gene data show CDR1 as MGHRA and CDR2 as YSYEKL. The CDR3 has 16 residues. The CDR3 DNA is TGCGCCAGCAGCCAAGTACCGGGACAGGGTACCTACGAGCAGTACTTC. This translates into CASSQVPGQGTYEQYF.

This rearrangement joins TRBV28 to TRBJ2-5; D perhaps matches TRBD1 (6 bases). The CDR3 length is 16 residues. Germline CDR1 MDHEN, CDR2 SYDVKM. Trimming shortened V by 5 bases and J by 5 bases, and 21 bases separated the two germline ends. CDR3 in amino acids: CASSPDRTGPRETQYF. CDR3 coding DNA: TGTGCCAGCAGTCCCGACAGGACGGGGCCCCGGGAGACCCAGTACTTC.

The chain carries TRBV5-6 and TRBJ2-5; no firm D call. This CDR3 is built from 14 residues. Trimming took 6 bases from V and 1 from J, leaving 13 bases between them. Germline-derived CDR1 and CDR2 are SGHDT and YYEEEE. The CDR3, as DNA: TGTGCCAGCACCAACGTTGGCTCCCAAGAGACCCAGTACTTC. This gives the protein CASTNVGSQETQYF.

This chain joins TRBV27 and TRBJ2-1; 12 bases align to TRBD2. Germline-derived CDR1 and CDR2 are MNHEY and SMNVEV (reference sequence). With V trimmed by 8 bases and J by 0 bases, 5 bases remained unmatched. The CDR3 loop spans 16 amino acids. The CDR3 DNA sequence: TGTGCCAGCCGGACTAGCGGGAACCCCTCCTACAATGAGCAGTTCTTC. Encoded protein: CASRTSGNPSYNEQFF.

About this clone: Other DNA sequences in the sample encode the same CDR3. This chain joins TRBV4-1 and TRBJ1-2; D gene ambiguous. CDR1 and CDR2 (germline): MGHRA, YSYEKL. The V end lost 1 base, the J end lost 6 bases, and 6 bases lay between the germline ends. The CDR3 contains 12 residues. This CDR3 is CASSQGGDGYTF. CDR3 DNA sequence: TGCGCCAGCAGCCAAGGGGGTGATGGCTACACCTTC.

This clone was picked up one time. This sequence joins TRBV5-1 and TRBJ2-2; D not certain. The V gene's germline CDR1 is SGHRS and CDR2 YFSETQ. V gave up 0 bases and J gave up 4 bases, with 7 bases separating them. The CDR3 is made up of 14 amino acids. CDR3 in amino acids: CASSLEGSTGELFF. In nucleotides, the CDR3 is TGCGCCAGCAGCTTGGAGGGCTCCACCGGGGAGCTGTTTTTT.

Comment on this clone: The sample contains more than one DNA sequence encoding this CDR3. The J gene is TRBJ2-7, the V gene TRBV6-1; D not certain. The CDR3 consists of 10 residues. Germline V gene lookup returns CDR1 MNHNS and CDR2 SASEGT. Trimming removed 6 bases from V and 4 bases from J, with 4 bases in between. The CDR3 here is CASRDYEQYF. For the CDR3, the DNA is TGTGCCAGCAGGGATTACGAGCAGTACTTC.

This clone is a singleton in its sample. V and J are TRBV28 and TRBJ2-1, with 9 nucleotides matching TRBD2. V gave up 7 bases and J gave up 8 bases; unmatched junction bases: 6. CDR3 size: 13 residues. Germline CDR1 is MDHEN and CDR2 is SYDVKM. CDR3 loop: CASKSGGTDEQFF. CDR3 in DNA: TGTGCCAGCAAAAGCGGGGGGACGGATGAGCAGTTCTTC.

This clone has just one count. The chain combines TRBV7-9 with TRBJ2-7; D possibly corresponds to TRBD1 (6 bases). The V gene's germline CDR1 is SEHNR and CDR2 FQNEAQ (reference sequence). This CDR3 is built from 13 residues. The V end was cut by 5 bases, the J end by 6 bases, with 14 bases between. The CDR3, as DNA: TGTGCCAGCAGCCAAAGTGCAGGGGCCGAGCAGTACTTC. As protein: CASSQSAGAEQYF.

This clone showed up just once. V gene TRBV29-1 combines with J gene TRBJ1-3; D uncertain. The germline V gene has CDR1 SQVTM and CDR2 ANQGSEA. This CDR3 spans 11 amino acids. Trimming took off 7 bases at V and 5 bases at J, with 9 bases between the two ends. The CDR3 reads CSGRLRNTIYF. CDR3 DNA: TGCAGCGGTCGCCTACGAAACACCATATATTTT.

The chain is built from TRBV5-1 and TRBJ2-7; 7 nucleotides align to TRBD1. V gave up 10 bases and J gave up 2 bases; unmatched junction bases: 12. Germline assignment: CDR1 SGHRS and CDR2 YFSETQ. The CDR3 covers 14 residues. The CDR3 loop is CALIPGTAPYEQYF. The CDR3 DNA is TGCGCCTTGATACCCGGGACAGCGCCCTACGAGCAGTACTTC.

The genes are TRBV14 and TRBJ2-7; the match to TRBD1 covers 8 bases. This CDR3 is built from 14 residues. The junction had 8 bases not matched to a gene; V was cut back by 6 bases and J by 4 bases. Germline values: CDR1 SGHDN, CDR2 FVKESK. CDR3 sequence reads: CASSLAQGAYEQYF. CDR3 in DNA: TGTGCCAGCAGTTTAGCCCAGGGGGCTTACGAGCAGTACTTC.

Concerning this clone: The sample has other DNA sequences that encode this CDR3 too. J is TRBJ1-1 and V is TRBV9; D is undetermined. The V end lost 0 bases, the J end lost 5 bases, and 8 bases lay between the germline ends. The CDR3 contains 13 residues. Germline CDR1 is SGDLS and CDR2 is YYNGEE. CDR3 coding DNA: TGTGCCAGCAGCGTAGAAGGAGGGACTGAAGCTTTCTTT. Amino acids: CASSVEGGTEAFF.

The rearrangement links TRBV6-6 to TRBJ2-5, with D unresolved. The germline CDR1 and CDR2 sequences are MNHNY and SVGAGI (reference sequence). This CDR3 is 12 amino acids long. V gave up 0 bases and J gave up 4 bases, with 3 bases separating them. This CDR3 reads CASSYSAETQYF. As DNA, the CDR3 is TGTGCCAGCAGTTACTCGGCAGAGACCCAGTACTTC.

J is TRBJ2-1 and V is TRBV12-5; 14 bases are a match to TRBD2. This CDR3 region has 17 residues. Germline values: CDR1 LGHNT, CDR2 FRNRAP. The J segment lost 5 bases and the V segment lost 5 bases, leaving 8 bases of the junction unmatched. Here the CDR3 reads CASGPETSGRADNEQFF. CDR3 DNA sequence: TGTGCTAGTGGTCCGGAGACTAGCGGGAGGGCTGACAATGAGCAGTTCTTC.